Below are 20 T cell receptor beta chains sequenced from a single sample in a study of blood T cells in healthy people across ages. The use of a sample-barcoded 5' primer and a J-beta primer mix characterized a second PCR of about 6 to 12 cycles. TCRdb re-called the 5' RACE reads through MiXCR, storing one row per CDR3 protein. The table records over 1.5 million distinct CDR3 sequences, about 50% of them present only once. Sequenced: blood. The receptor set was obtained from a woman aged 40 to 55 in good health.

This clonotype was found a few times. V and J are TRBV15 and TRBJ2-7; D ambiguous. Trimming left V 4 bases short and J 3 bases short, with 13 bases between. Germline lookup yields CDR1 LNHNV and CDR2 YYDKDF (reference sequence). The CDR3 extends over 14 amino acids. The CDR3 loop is CATSKGLTNYEQYF. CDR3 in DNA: TGTGCCACCAGCAAAGGGCTAACTAACTACGAGCAGTACTTC.

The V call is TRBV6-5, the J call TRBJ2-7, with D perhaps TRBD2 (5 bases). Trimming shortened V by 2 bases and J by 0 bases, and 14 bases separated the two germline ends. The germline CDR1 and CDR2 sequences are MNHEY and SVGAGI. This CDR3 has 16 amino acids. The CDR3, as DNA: TGTGCCAGCAGTTACGGTACGACGGGAAGCTCCTACGAGCAGTACTTC. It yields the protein CASSYGTTGSSYEQYF.

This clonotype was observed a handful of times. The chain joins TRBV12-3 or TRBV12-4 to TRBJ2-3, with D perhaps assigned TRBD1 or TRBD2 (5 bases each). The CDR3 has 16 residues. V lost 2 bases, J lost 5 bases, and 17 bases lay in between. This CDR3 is CASSLTGATQGDTQYF. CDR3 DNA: TGTGCCAGCAGTTTAACCGGGGCCACGCAGGGAGATACGCAGTATTTT.

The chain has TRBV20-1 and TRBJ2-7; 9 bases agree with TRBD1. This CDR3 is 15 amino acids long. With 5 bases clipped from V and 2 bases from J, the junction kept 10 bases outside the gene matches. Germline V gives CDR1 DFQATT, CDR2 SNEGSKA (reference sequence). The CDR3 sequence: CSAFYPGQGAYEQYF. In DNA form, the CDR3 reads TGCAGTGCTTTTTATCCGGGACAGGGAGCCTACGAGCAGTACTTC.

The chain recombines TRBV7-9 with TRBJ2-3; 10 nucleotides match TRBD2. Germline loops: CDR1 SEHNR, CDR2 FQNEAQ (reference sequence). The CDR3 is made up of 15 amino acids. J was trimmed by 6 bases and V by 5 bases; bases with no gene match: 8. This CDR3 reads CASSQLAGKWDTQYF. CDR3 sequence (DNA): TGTGCCAGCAGCCAACTAGCGGGGAAATGGGATACGCAGTATTTT. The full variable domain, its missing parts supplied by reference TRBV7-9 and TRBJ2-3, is DTGVSQNPRHKITKRGQNVTFRCDPISEHNRLYWYRQTLGQGPEFLTYFQNEAQLEKSRLLSDRFSAERPKGSFSTLEIQRTEQGDSAMYLCASSQLAGKWDTQYFGPGTRLTVL.

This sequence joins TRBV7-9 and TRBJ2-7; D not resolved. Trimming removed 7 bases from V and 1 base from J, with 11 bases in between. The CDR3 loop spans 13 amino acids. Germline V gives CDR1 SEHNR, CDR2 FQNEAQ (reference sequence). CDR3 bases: TGTGCCAGCATCCACTCCCTGTCCTACGAGCAGTACTTC. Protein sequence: CASIHSLSYEQYF.

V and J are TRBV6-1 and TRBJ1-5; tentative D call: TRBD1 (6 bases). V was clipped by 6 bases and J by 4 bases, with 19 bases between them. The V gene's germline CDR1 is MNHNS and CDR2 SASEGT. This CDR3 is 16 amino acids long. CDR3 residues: CASRPLGTNLNQPQHF. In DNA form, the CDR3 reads TGTGCCAGCAGGCCACTCGGGACAAACCTTAATCAGCCCCAGCATTTT.

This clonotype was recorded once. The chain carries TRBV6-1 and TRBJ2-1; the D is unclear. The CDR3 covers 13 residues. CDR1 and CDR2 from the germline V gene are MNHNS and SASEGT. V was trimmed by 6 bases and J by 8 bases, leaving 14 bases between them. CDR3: CASRDRGVDEQFF. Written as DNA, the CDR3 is TGTGCCAGCAGGGACCGCGGCGTCGATGAGCAGTTCTTC.

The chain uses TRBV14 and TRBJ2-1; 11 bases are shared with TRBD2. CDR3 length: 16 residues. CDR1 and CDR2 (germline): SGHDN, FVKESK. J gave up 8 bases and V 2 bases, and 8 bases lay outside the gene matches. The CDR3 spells CASSQYLAGGTDEQFF. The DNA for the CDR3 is TGTGCCAGCAGCCAATACCTAGCGGGGGGTACTGATGAGCAGTTCTTC.

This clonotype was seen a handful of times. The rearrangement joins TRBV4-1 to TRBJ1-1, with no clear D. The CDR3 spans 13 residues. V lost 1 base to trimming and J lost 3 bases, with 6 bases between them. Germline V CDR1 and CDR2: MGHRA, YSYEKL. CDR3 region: CASSQAGDTEAFF. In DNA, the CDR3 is TGCGCCAGCAGCCAAGCTGGAGACACTGAAGCTTTCTTT.

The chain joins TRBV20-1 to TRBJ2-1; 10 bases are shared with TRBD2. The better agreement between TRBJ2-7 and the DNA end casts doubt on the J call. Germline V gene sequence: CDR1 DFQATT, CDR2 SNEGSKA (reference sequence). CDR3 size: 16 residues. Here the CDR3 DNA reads TGCAGTGCTAGAGATTCCAGCGGGGGGGCCTACAATGAGCAGTACTTC. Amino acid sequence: CSARDSSGGAYNEQYF.

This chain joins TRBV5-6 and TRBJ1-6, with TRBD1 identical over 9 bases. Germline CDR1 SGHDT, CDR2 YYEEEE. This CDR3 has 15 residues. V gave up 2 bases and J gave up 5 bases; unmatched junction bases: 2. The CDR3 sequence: CASSFWDRDNSPLHF. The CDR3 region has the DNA TGTGCCAGCAGCTTCTGGGACAGGGATAATTCACCCCTCCACTTT.

CDR3 protein: CASTRTGFDSPLHF. In nucleotides, the CDR3 is TGTGCCAGCACCCGGACAGGGTTTGATTCACCCCTCCACTTT. The chain is built from TRBV6-2 or TRBV6-3 and TRBJ1-6; 8 positions match TRBD1. CDR1 and CDR2 (germline): MNHEY, SVGEGT. Trimming removed 7 bases from V and 8 bases from J; junction bases left unmatched: 7. This CDR3 contains 14 residues.

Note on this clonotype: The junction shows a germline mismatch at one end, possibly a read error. The CDR3 protein is CASSLDRRSIDTQYF. DNA for the CDR3: TGTGCCAGCAGCCTAGACAGGAGGAGCATAGATACGCAGTATTTT. The chain is built from TRBV7-3 and TRBJ2-3; weak D call: TRBD1 (6 bases). CDR3 length: 15 residues. Germline CDR1 SGHTA, CDR2 FQGTGA.

CDR3 in DNA: TGTGCCAGCAGCCACCCTGACAGGGTGGTTCCACTCGAGCAGTACTTC. Encoded protein: CASSHPDRVVPLEQYF. This chain connects TRBV11-2 to TRBJ2-7, with 7 bases aligning to TRBD1. The CDR3 covers 16 residues. V dropped 5 bases and J dropped 6; count of bases not matched to a gene: 16. The germline V gene encodes CDR1 SGHAT and CDR2 FQNNGV.

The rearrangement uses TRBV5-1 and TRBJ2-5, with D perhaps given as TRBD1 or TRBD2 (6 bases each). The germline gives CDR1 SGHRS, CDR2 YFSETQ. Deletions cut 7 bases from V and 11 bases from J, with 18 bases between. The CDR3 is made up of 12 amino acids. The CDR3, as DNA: TGCGCCAGCGGGGGGCCCTCGGGTGAGCAGTACTTC. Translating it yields CASGGPSGEQYF.

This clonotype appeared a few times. CDR3 sequence (DNA): TGCAGCGTCCAAGGGGGGGGCGAGCAGTACTTC. As protein: CSVQGGGEQYF. The chain has TRBV29-1 and TRBJ2-7; D might be TRBD2 (7 bases). CDR3 length: 11 amino acids. Germline CDR1 reads SQVTM; CDR2 reads ANQGSEA. Trimming stripped 6 bases from V and 6 bases from J, with 12 bases between.

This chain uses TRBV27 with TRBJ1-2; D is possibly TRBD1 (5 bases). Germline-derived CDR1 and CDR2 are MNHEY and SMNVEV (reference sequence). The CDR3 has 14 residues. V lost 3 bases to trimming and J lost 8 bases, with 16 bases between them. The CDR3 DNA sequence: TGTGCCAGCAGTTTTGCCGGGGCCTTGGACGGCTACACCTTC. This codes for CASSFAGALDGYTF.

CDR3 nucleotides: TGCAGTGCTCTTAAACGGGGGGTTACCCAAGAGACCCAGTACTTC. Protein product: CSALKRGVTQETQYF. The chain is built from TRBV20-1 and TRBJ2-5; 7 bases agree with TRBD2. This CDR3 region has 15 residues. The V and J ends lost 5 bases and 1 base, in that order; junction bases with no gene match: 10. Germline CDR1 reads DFQATT; CDR2 reads SNEGSKA (reference sequence).

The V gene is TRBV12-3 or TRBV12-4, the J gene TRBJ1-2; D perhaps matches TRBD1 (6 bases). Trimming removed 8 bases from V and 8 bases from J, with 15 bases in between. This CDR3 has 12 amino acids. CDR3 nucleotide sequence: TGTGCCAGCTCAATGACAGGTCCGGGCTACACCTTC. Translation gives CASSMTGPGYTF.